This entry lists 31 T cell receptor beta chains sequenced from one sample in a study of T cells expressing NK-cell markers. TCRdb re-called the 5' RACE reads and shows each CDR3 protein once, DNA omitted. This specimen shows over 100,000 distinct CDR3 sequences; the ten leading clones hold around a sixth. The sequenced material came from blood T cells: a sorted CD56 or NKG2C T cell subset, CD4+ or CD8+ T cells, or bulk PBMC T cells (not recorded which). These receptors were taken from a woman aged 18 to 75 in good health.

The chain carries TRBV9 and TRBJ2-3; TCRdb names TRBD1, which stays unverified in the absence of DNA. The CDR3 runs 14 residues. Germline assignment: CDR1 SGDLS and CDR2 YYNGEE. The CDR3 region is CASSEAGGANTQYF.

The chain recombines TRBV6-2 or TRBV6-3 with TRBJ2-1; as DNA is missing, the TRBD1 call by TCRdb cannot be tested. There are 14 residues in the CDR3. The V gene's germline CDR1 is MNHEY and CDR2 SVGEGT. The CDR3 is CASTFGNLGNEQFF.

The gene calls are TRBV9 and TRBJ2-1. The CDR3 totals 11 residues. CDR1 and CDR2 from the germline V gene are SGDLS and YYNGEE. The CDR3: CASSVSDEQFF.

The CDR3 spells CATSDLHDAGTQYF. The chain uses TRBV24-1 and TRBJ2-5. This CDR3 spans 14 amino acids. CDR1 is KGHDR, CDR2 SFDVKD, per germline.

The J gene is TRBJ2-3, the V gene TRBV4-2; TCRdb reports TRBD2, a call that lacks DNA to check it against. The CDR3 spans 16 residues. From germline, CDR1 is LGHNA and CDR2 YNFKEQ. The CDR3 is CASSQDAGGLGDTQYF.

J is TRBJ2-7 and V is TRBV29-1; TCRdb names TRBD2, which stays unverified in the absence of DNA. Germline V gene data show CDR1 as SQVTM and CDR2 as ANQGSEA. CDR3 length: 16 amino acids. CDR3: CSVERGLAGGSYEQYF.

The chain is built from TRBV7-9 and TRBJ2-3; TCRdb's D call, TRBD2, is unchecked because there is no DNA. This CDR3 contains 15 residues. Germline CDR1 SEHNR, CDR2 FQNEAQ (reference sequence). CDR3: CASSLVTRGTDTQYF. The whole variable domain, filled in from reference TRBV7-9 and TRBJ2-3, reads DTGVSQNPRHKITKRGQNVTFRCDPISEHNRLYWYRQTLGQGPEFLTYFQNEAQLEKSRLLSDRFSAERPKGSFSTLEIQRTEQGDSAMYLCASSLVTRGTDTQYFGPGTRLTVL.

This rearrangement joins TRBV7-9 to TRBJ2-1; TCRdb outputs TRBD2, but without DNA this stays unchecked. The CDR3 length is 17 residues. The V gene's germline CDR1 is SEHNR and CDR2 FQNEAQ (reference sequence). This CDR3 reads CASSLAPSGSSYNEQFF.

This rearrangement joins TRBV11-2 to TRBJ2-3; without DNA, the TCRdb call of TRBD2 cannot be checked. This CDR3 spans 12 amino acids. The germline CDR1 and CDR2 sequences are SGHAT and FQNNGV. CDR3 loop: CASSSLVDTQYF.

The CDR3 is CASSLFGGDFSGSGNTIYF. V usage is TRBV13 and J usage is TRBJ1-3. From germline, CDR1 is PRHDT and CDR2 FYEKMQ (reference sequence). The CDR3 is 19 residues long.

V is TRBV4-1 and J is TRBJ1-2; TCRdb gives TRBD1 as the D gene, but with no DNA this cannot be confirmed. The CDR3 loop spans 15 amino acids. Germline loops: CDR1 MGHRA, CDR2 YSYEKL. Here the CDR3 reads CASSQDPGSDYGYTF.

V usage is TRBV20-1 and J usage is TRBJ2-1; TCRdb names TRBD2, which stays unverified in the absence of DNA. The CDR3 is 18 amino acids. CDR1 is DFQATT, CDR2 SNEGSKA, per germline (reference sequence). The chain's CDR3 is CSARYFMREDPKGYEQFF.

V usage is TRBV4-1 and J usage is TRBJ1-5. Germline loops: CDR1 MGHRA, CDR2 YSYEKL. The CDR3 length is 19 residues. The CDR3 loop is CASSQVRASSPSGNQPQHF.

The CDR3 loop reads CSAREGLALSPEQFF. The chain combines TRBV20-1 with TRBJ2-1. There are 15 residues in the CDR3. Per the germline V gene, CDR1 is DFQATT and CDR2 is SNEGSKA (reference sequence).

The chain has TRBV5-1 and TRBJ2-1; as DNA is missing, the TRBD2 call by TCRdb cannot be tested. Germline CDR1 reads SGHRS; CDR2 reads YFSETQ. The CDR3 totals 17 residues. This chain's CDR3 is CASSLSDRTPSYNEQFF.

The chain recombines TRBV4-3 with TRBJ1-1; the D gene TCRdb calls, TRBD1, cannot be checked with no DNA. The CDR3 length is 14 residues. From germline, CDR1 is LGHNA and CDR2 YSLEER. This chain's CDR3 is CASSLDGGDGKAFF.

The chain links TRBV12-3 or TRBV12-4 to TRBJ1-2. CDR3 length: 14 amino acids. CDR3 sequence: CASSLAGPNYGYTF.

The gene calls are TRBV29-1 and TRBJ2-1; without DNA, the TCRdb call of TRBD2 cannot be checked. CDR3 length: 17 residues. Germline CDR1 SQVTM, CDR2 ANQGSEA. The CDR3 here is CSVEGGDLPLIYNEQFF.

The chain couples TRBV6-5 to TRBJ2-3; TCRdb indicates TRBD2, and absent DNA this call remains unverified. CDR1 and CDR2 from the germline V gene are MNHEY and SVGAGI. CDR3 length equals 16 residues. The CDR3 sequence is CASSYSSGLLTDTQYF.

This rearrangement joins TRBV27 to TRBJ1-1; the D call of TRBD1 rests on TCRdb alone, since no DNA is present to check it. This CDR3 region has 15 residues. Per the germline V gene, CDR1 is MNHEY and CDR2 is SMNVEV (reference sequence). CDR3 in amino acids: CASRAQWGVNTEAFF.

The rearrangement links TRBV11-2 to TRBJ2-5; TCRdb returns TRBD2, unconfirmable since there is no DNA. CDR1 SGHAT and CDR2 FQNNGV come from the germline V gene. The CDR3 contains 20 residues. CDR3 sequence: CASSSLYPGLAGGKQETQYF.

This chain uses TRBV29-1 with TRBJ1-1; lacking DNA, the TRBD1 call made by TCRdb goes unchecked. This CDR3 has 17 residues. Germline CDR1 reads SQVTM; CDR2 reads ANQGSEA. CDR3 sequence: CSVNLLRTGLRGTEAFF.

The chain recombines TRBV6-2 or TRBV6-3 with TRBJ2-1; checking the TCRdb D call of TRBD2 is not possible without DNA. CDR3 length: 15 amino acids. Germline V gene data show CDR1 as MNHEY and CDR2 as SVGEGT. CDR3 in amino acids: CASSPGLAGVNEQFF.

The chain recombines TRBV9 with TRBJ2-3; the TCRdb call, TRBD2, lacks DNA for checking. The length of the CDR3 is 15 residues. CDR1 is SGDLS, CDR2 YYNGEE, per germline. CDR3 in amino acids: CASSVAGYEGDTQYF.

The chain recombines TRBV3-1 with TRBJ2-5. The CDR3 consists of 13 residues. The germline V gene has CDR1 LGHDT and CDR2 YNNKEL (reference sequence). The CDR3 protein is CASGVVYGETQYF.

The chain combines TRBV9 with TRBJ2-1. Germline CDR1 reads SGDLS; CDR2 reads YYNGEE. The CDR3 extends over 15 amino acids. The CDR3 sequence is CASSVQTETYNEQFF. Combining the CDR3 with reference TRBV9 and TRBJ2-1 gives the whole variable domain DSGVTQTPKHLITATGQRVTLRCSPRSGDLSVYWYQQSLDQGLQFLIQYYNGEERAKGNILERFSAQQFPDLHSELNLSSLELGDSALYFCASSVQTETYNEQFFGPGTRLTVL.

The chain carries TRBV20-1 and TRBJ2-3; TCRdb indicates TRBD1, and absent DNA this call remains unverified. The CDR3 loop spans 16 amino acids. Germline values: CDR1 DFQATT, CDR2 SNEGSKA (reference sequence). The CDR3 reads CSARDGTYEHGDTQYF.

The V call is TRBV14, the J call TRBJ2-7; TCRdb selects TRBD1, and the lack of DNA leaves this call unchecked. CDR3 size: 14 residues. Germline CDR1 SGHDN, CDR2 FVKESK. Here the CDR3 reads CASSQGYRPYEQYF.

The V gene is TRBV7-3, the J gene TRBJ2-7. CDR3 length equals 15 residues. Germline CDR1 is SGHTA and CDR2 is FQGTGA. CDR3 in amino acids: CASSLWYGSSYEQYF.

This sequence joins TRBV7-7 and TRBJ1-4; there is no DNA to check the TCRdb D call of TRBD1. This CDR3 region has 13 residues. Germline V gene data show CDR1 as SSHAT and CDR2 as FNYEAQ (reference sequence). CDR3: CASSSVWGGKLFF.

The genes are TRBV12-3 or TRBV12-4 and TRBJ2-5; TCRdb names TRBD2, which stays unverified in the absence of DNA. The length of the CDR3 is 17 residues. The CDR3 loop reads CASSLPSGGFGGETQYF.